A single sample gave rise to the 30 T cell receptor beta chains below, sequenced in a study of lymphopenia after photon versus proton radiotherapy. Profiling relied on immunoSEQ multiplex PCR, and the TCRdb table lists in-frame clones only, not all of them. Of tens of thousands of clones listed, over 80% are singletons. The sample consisted of peripheral blood, taken from a patient treated with proton-based radiotherapy. Receptors were obtained from an older woman with cholangiocarcinoma. Some clones in this sample may be carry-over from other donors' samples.

This clone occurred a few times. This CDR3 reads CASSPLAVEAFF. The CDR3 DNA follows: TGTGCCAGCAGCCCCTTGGCAGTCGAAGCTTTCTTT. The V call is TRBV7-9, the J call TRBJ1-1; the D is unclear. Between the trimmed V and J ends, which lost 5 bases and 8 bases, there was a span of 12 bases. This CDR3 has 12 amino acids. Germline V gene lookup returns CDR1 SEHNR and CDR2 FQNEAQ (reference sequence). The full variable domain, in which reference TRBV7-9 and TRBJ1-1 provide the parts outside the CDR3, is DTGVSQNPRHKITKRGQNVTFRCDPISEHNRLYWYRQTLGQGPEFLTYFQNEAQLEKSRLLSDRFSAERPKGSFSTLEIQRTEQGDSAMYLCASSPLAVEAFFGQGTRLTVV.

The rearrangement joins TRBV20-1 to TRBJ2-7, with D possibly being TRBD1 or TRBD2 (5 bases each). The germline V gene has CDR1 DFQATT and CDR2 SNEGSKA (reference sequence). V lost 5 bases and J lost 3, with 8 bases in between. This CDR3 has 11 amino acids. As DNA, the CDR3 is TGCAGTGCTTGGGGGAGCTACGAGCAGTACTTC. Amino acid sequence: CSAWGSYEQYF.

The V and J genes are TRBV27 and TRBJ2-1, with 7 positions matching TRBD2. The germline gives CDR1 MNHEY, CDR2 SMNVEV (reference sequence). Trimming cost V 3 bases and J 5 bases; bases outside gene matches: 7. The CDR3 has 15 amino acids. CDR3 sequence: CASSLRSGVNNEQFF. DNA for the CDR3: TGTGCCAGCAGTTTGCGGAGCGGGGTTAACAATGAGCAGTTCTTC.

The chain joins TRBV5-4 to TRBJ2-2, with D unresolved. V gave up 5 bases and J gave up 7 bases, with 12 bases separating them. Germline-derived CDR1 and CDR2 are SGHNT and YYREEE (reference sequence). This CDR3 has 13 amino acids. CDR3 bases: TGTGCCAGCAGACCCGGAATGGGCGGGGAGCTGTTTTTT. This codes for CASRPGMGGELFF.

This chain links TRBV18 with TRBJ2-7; D ambiguous. This CDR3 contains 13 residues. Trimming removed 3 bases at V and 5 bases at J, with 11 bases between. CDR1 KGHSH and CDR2 LQKENI come from the germline V gene. The CDR3 loop reads CASSPLGGDEQYF. CDR3 coding DNA: TGTGCCAGCTCACCTCTCGGTGGGGACGAGCAGTACTTC.

This chain uses TRBV5-1 with TRBJ1-5; D call uncertain. V was trimmed by 0 bases and J by 2 bases, leaving 15 bases between them. In germline, CDR1 is SGHRS, CDR2 YFSETQ. The CDR3 totals 17 residues. DNA for the CDR3: TGCGCCAGCAGCTTGGGTTCCACTGCAGCGGGCAATCAGCCCCAGCATTTT. The encoded protein is CASSLGSTAAGNQPQHF.

This chain joins TRBV10-2 and TRBJ1-5; no definite D call. The germline V and J ends were trimmed by 2 bases and 0 bases, with 8 bases remaining between them. The CDR3 has 15 amino acids. Germline V gene sequence: CDR1 WSHSY, CDR2 SAAADI. The CDR3 here is CASSERLNSNQPQHF. CDR3 sequence (DNA): TGCGCCAGCAGTGAGCGACTAAATAGCAATCAGCCCCAGCATTTT.

This chain links TRBV10-1 with TRBJ2-3, with D hard to call. The CDR3 covers 12 residues. V shed 3 bases and J shed 0 bases, with 1 base lying between them. Germline CDR1 WNHNN, CDR2 SYGVQD (reference sequence). CDR3 nucleotide sequence: TGCGCCAGCAGTGACAGCACAGATACGCAGTATTTT. Translating gives CASSDSTDTQYF.

The chain carries TRBV7-6 and TRBJ2-1, with 7 bases aligning to TRBD2. After removal of 6 bases from V and 0 bases from J, the junction contained 5 bases not matched to a gene. Germline CDR1 SGHVS, CDR2 FNYEAQ. The CDR3 contains 15 residues. The CDR3 protein is CASRAGRSSYNEQFF. In DNA, the CDR3 is TGTGCCAGCAGAGCCGGGAGGAGCTCCTACAATGAGCAGTTCTTC.

The rearrangement links TRBV14 to TRBJ2-7; tentative D call: TRBD1 (5 bases). This CDR3 is 17 amino acids long. The V end lost 0 bases, the J end lost 7 bases, and 22 bases lay between the germline ends. CDR1 and CDR2 from the germline V gene are SGHDN and FVKESK. DNA of the CDR3: TGTGCCAGCAGCCAAGAGGTTTTTGGGGCCGCGCTGGGTGAGCAGTACTTC. As protein: CASSQEVFGAALGEQYF.

The rearrangement uses TRBV2 and TRBJ1-5; TRBD1 is a possible D gene (5 bases). This CDR3 contains 15 residues. CDR1 is SNHLY and CDR2 is FYNNEI in the germline V gene. Trimming left V 7 bases short and J 0 bases short, with 13 bases between. The CDR3 protein is CASTPGRNSNQPQHF. For the CDR3, the DNA is TGTGCCAGCACCCCGGGACGGAATAGCAATCAGCCCCAGCATTTT. Combining the CDR3 with reference TRBV2 and TRBJ1-5 gives the whole variable domain EPEVTQTPSHQVTQMGQEVILRCVPISNHLYFYWYRQILGQKVEFLVSFYNNEISEKSEIFDDQFSVERPDGSNFTLKIRSTKLEDSAMYFCASTPGRNSNQPQHFGDGTRLSIL.

V usage is TRBV13 and J usage is TRBJ2-5; D is perhaps TRBD2 (6 bases). CDR1 and CDR2 from the germline V gene are PRHDT and FYEKMQ (reference sequence). CDR3 size: 13 residues. The V and J ends lost 3 bases and 4 bases respectively, with 9 bases between them. CDR3 amino acids: CASSLTRGETQYF. The CDR3, as DNA: TGTGCCAGCAGCTTGACTAGGGGAGAGACCCAGTACTTC.

The V call is TRBV5-1, the J call TRBJ2-1; 9 positions agree with TRBD2. The CDR3 runs to 14 residues. V lost 6 bases and J lost 2; bases outside the gene matches: 3. Germline V gene sequence: CDR1 SGHRS, CDR2 YFSETQ. CDR3 residues: CASTGLATYNEQFF. As DNA, the CDR3 is TGCGCCAGCACGGGACTAGCAACCTACAATGAGCAGTTCTTC. Together with reference TRBV5-1 and TRBJ2-1, the CDR3 gives the full variable domain: KAGVTQTPRYLIKTRGQQVTLSCSPISGHRSVSWYQQTPGQGLQFLFEYFSETQRNKGNFPGRFSGRQFSNSRSEMNVSTLELGDSALYLCASTGLATYNEQFFGPGTRLTVL.

This chain connects TRBV9 to TRBJ2-7; 9 nucleotides line up with TRBD2. The CDR3 is made up of 15 amino acids. From germline, CDR1 is SGDLS and CDR2 YYNGEE. The ends lost 4 bases at V and 2 bases at J; junction bases unmatched: 7. The CDR3 protein is CASSTLAGATYEQYF. In DNA form, the CDR3 reads TGTGCCAGCAGCACCTTAGCGGGGGCCACCTACGAGCAGTACTTC. Drawing the rest from reference TRBV9 and TRBJ2-7, the complete variable domain is DSGVTQTPKHLITATGQRVTLRCSPRSGDLSVYWYQQSLDQGLQFLIQYYNGEERAKGNILERFSAQQFPDLHSELNLSSLELGDSALYFCASSTLAGATYEQYFGPGTRLTVT.

The V call is TRBV7-2, the J call TRBJ2-7; no reliable D call. V was shortened by 5 bases and J by 4 bases, with 27 bases between the two germline ends. The CDR3 has 18 amino acids. Germline V gives CDR1 SGHTA, CDR2 FQGNSA. The CDR3 bases are TGTGCCAGCAGCCCCAAGGGCAGAGACATATACGGAGCTTACGAGCAGTACTTC. It specifies CASSPKGRDIYGAYEQYF.

The V and J genes are TRBV30 and TRBJ1-4, with D possibly TRBD1 on 5 matching bases. The CDR3 covers 13 residues. Germline V gene sequence: CDR1 GTSNPN, CDR2 SVGIG (reference sequence). V was cut by 7 bases and J by 2 bases, with 11 bases left in between. DNA of the CDR3: TGTGCCTCTCAGGGAATTACTAATGAAAAACTGTTTTTT. Its translation: CASQGITNEKLFF. Full variable domain (remainder filled in from reference TRBV30 and TRBJ1-4): SQTIHQWPATLVQPVGSPLSLECTVEGTSNPNLYWYRQAAGRGLQLLFYSVGIGQISSEVPQNLSASRPQDRQFILSSKKLLLSDSGFYLCASQGITNEKLFFGSGTQLSVL.

This rearrangement joins TRBV28 to TRBJ1-1; D unclear. This CDR3 has 13 residues. The V end was cut by 8 bases, the J end by 0 bases, with 10 bases between. CDR1 and CDR2 from the germline V gene are MDHEN and SYDVKM. This CDR3 is CASLGRMNTEAFF. The CDR3 DNA reads as TGTGCCAGCCTCGGACGCATGAACACTGAAGCTTTCTTT.

The chain carries TRBV10-3 and TRBJ1-2, with D tentatively TRBD1 (6 bases). Trimming took 3 bases from V and 6 from J, leaving 14 bases between them. The CDR3 is 14 residues long. The germline gives CDR1 ENHRY, CDR2 SYGVKD. The CDR3 DNA reads as TGTGCCATCAGTGAAGCTCAGGGGCAGGATGGCTACACCTTC. This codes for CAISEAQGQDGYTF.

V usage is TRBV6-6 and J usage is TRBJ1-1; D unresolved. The length of the CDR3 is 13 residues. CDR1 is MNHNY and CDR2 is SVGAGI in the germline V gene (reference sequence). Trimming took 4 bases from V and 4 from J, leaving 10 bases between them. CDR3 protein: CASSSKDVTEAFF. CDR3 nucleotide sequence: TGTGCCAGCAGTTCCAAGGATGTCACTGAAGCTTTCTTT.

This rearrangement joins TRBV18 to TRBJ2-7, with TRBD2 matching 8 bases. Germline V lookup: CDR1 KGHSH, CDR2 LQKENI. The CDR3 extends over 14 amino acids. The trim removed 3 bases at V and 4 bases at J, leaving 5 bases unmatched. The CDR3 region has the DNA TGTGCCAGCTCACCGGGAACGGGAGGGTACGAGCAGTACTTC. Its protein product is CASSPGTGGYEQYF.

The V gene is TRBV6-5, the J gene TRBJ2-1; TRBD1 is a possible D gene (5 bases). V shed 5 bases and J shed 3 bases, with 8 bases lying between them. CDR3 size: 13 residues. Germline CDR1 is MNHEY and CDR2 is SVGAGI. The CDR3 DNA follows: TGTGCCAGCAGTCTAGACAGCTACAATGAGCAGTTCTTC. Protein sequence: CASSLDSYNEQFF.

The rearrangement joins TRBV21-1 to TRBJ2-1; the table's D call, TRBD1, was not checked against the DNA. TRBV21-1 is a listed pseudogene. This CDR3 has 13 residues. CDR3 in amino acids: CASQTVSYNEQFF. The CDR3 DNA is TGTGCCAGTCAGACAGTTTCCTACAATGAGCAGTTCTTC.

The chain combines TRBV5-1 with TRBJ1-3; D is perhaps TRBD1 (5 bases). Trimming removed 5 bases from V and 4 bases from J, with 13 bases in between. The germline CDR1 and CDR2 sequences are SGHRS and YFSETQ. The CDR3 has 14 amino acids. Here the CDR3 DNA reads TGCGCCAGCAGTCCCGGGGGTTCCGGAAACACCATATATTTT. Residues: CASSPGGSGNTIYF. Full variable domain (remainder filled in from reference TRBV5-1 and TRBJ1-3): KAGVTQTPRYLIKTRGQQVTLSCSPISGHRSVSWYQQTPGQGLQFLFEYFSETQRNKGNFPGRFSGRQFSNSRSEMNVSTLELGDSALYLCASSPGGSGNTIYFGEGSWLTVV.

The chain carries TRBV4-3 and TRBJ1-1, with D unclear. CDR1 LGHNA and CDR2 YSLEER come from the germline V gene. CDR3 length: 13 residues. Trimming left V 1 base short and J 6 bases short, with 9 bases between. CDR3 amino acids: CASSQAGFPEAFF. CDR3 coding DNA: TGCGCCAGCAGCCAAGCCGGGTTTCCTGAAGCTTTCTTT.

The chain links TRBV18 to TRBJ1-1; TRBD1 matches at 7 bases. V lost 3 bases and J lost 0; bases outside the gene matches: 4. The CDR3 covers 15 residues. The germline CDR1 and CDR2 sequences are KGHSH and LQKENI. CDR3 nucleotides: TGTGCCAGCTCACCTTTAGACAGGGTGAACACTGAAGCTTTCTTT. Its translation is CASSPLDRVNTEAFF. The full variable domain, in which reference TRBV18 and TRBJ1-1 provide the parts outside the CDR3, is NAGVMQNPRHLVRRRGQEARLRCSPMKGHSHVYWYRQLPEEGLKFMVYLQKENIIDESGMPKERFSAEFPKEGPSILRIQQVVRGDSAAYFCASSPLDRVNTEAFFGQGTRLTVV.

V gene TRBV5-6 combines with J gene TRBJ2-7; no definite D call. This CDR3 comprises 11 residues. The germline gives CDR1 SGHDT, CDR2 YYEEEE. The V and J ends lost 2 bases and 3 bases respectively, with 3 bases between them. CDR3 sequence: CASSFLYEQYF. CDR3 sequence (DNA): TGTGCCAGCAGCTTTCTCTACGAGCAGTACTTC. The entire variable domain, with the rest obtained from reference TRBV5-6 and TRBJ2-7, is as follows: DAGVTQSPTHLIKTRGQQVTLRCSPKSGHDTVSWYQQALGQGPQFIFQYYEEEERQRGNFPDRFSGHQFPNYSSELNVNALLLGDSALYLCASSFLYEQYFGPGTRLTVT.

The J gene is TRBJ1-5, the V gene TRBV27, with D perhaps TRBD1 (5 bases). V was shortened by 3 bases and J by 5 bases, with 11 bases between the two germline ends. CDR1 MNHEY and CDR2 SMNVEV come from the germline V gene (reference sequence). This CDR3 spans 14 amino acids. CDR3 DNA: TGTGCCAGCAGTTTCGGGGCAACCTATCAGCCCCAGCATTTT. This codes for CASSFGATYQPQHF.

The gene calls are TRBV11-2 and TRBJ1-1; weak D call: TRBD1 (6 bases). The V gene lost 5 bases and the J gene lost 3 bases, with 19 bases spanning the gap. This CDR3 has 16 residues. Germline values: CDR1 SGHAT, CDR2 FQNNGV. In DNA, the CDR3 is TGTGCCAGCAGCGTTCCATGGGGGCCTGATCACACTGAAGCTTTCTTT. It is translated as CASSVPWGPDHTEAFF.

This chain uses TRBV12-5 with TRBJ2-3, with D possibly matching TRBD2 (5 bases). CDR3 size: 13 residues. CDR1 and CDR2 from the germline V gene are LGHNT and FRNRAP. V lost 4 bases to trimming and J lost 7 bases, with 12 bases between them. CDR3 in amino acids: CASGWSGGYTQYF. Here the CDR3 DNA reads TGTGCTAGTGGTTGGTCCGGAGGATATACGCAGTATTTT.

The chain is built from TRBV4-1 and TRBJ2-5; D uncertain. V lost 0 bases and J 10 bases, leaving 15 bases between the germline ends. The germline gives CDR1 MGHRA, CDR2 YSYEKL. The CDR3 extends over 14 amino acids. CDR3 protein: CASSQDMSRAFQYF. The DNA of the CDR3 is TGCGCCAGCAGCCAAGACATGAGTAGGGCCTTCCAGTACTTC.